Listed below are T cell receptor beta chains from one sample, sequenced in a study of radiation and T cells in renal cell carcinoma. Some clones are missing from TCRdb's copy, which holds only in-frame ones; the method was immunoSEQ multiplex PCR. The profile shows some 130,000 clones, approximately 90% of them singletons. Here the sequenced sample was blood, taken from a patient whose treatment included radiotherapy and nephrectomy. All receptors come from a woman aged 70-85 years with renal cell carcinoma. CDR3s include the opening cysteine and the closing phenylalanine or tryptophan. Fields, in order: CDR3 length, V gene, J gene, D gene, CDR3 protein, CDR3 DNA. The D gene is left open where the match is weak.

CDR3 length: 13
V gene: TRBV11-2
J gene: TRBJ1-1
D gene: TRBD1
CDR3 protein: CASSNRGDTEAFF
CDR3 DNA: TGTGCCAGCAGCAACAGGGGGGACACTGAAGCTTTCTTT

CDR3 length: 16
V gene: TRBV4-1
J gene: TRBJ1-1
D gene: NA
CDR3 protein: CASSRAERLLNTEAFF
CDR3 DNA: TGCGCCAGCAGCCGGGCAGAGAGGCTACTGAACACTGAAGCTTTCTTT

CDR3 length: 12
V gene: TRBV5-1
J gene: TRBJ1-1
D gene: NA
CDR3 protein: CASSREGGLAFF
CDR3 DNA: TGCGCCAGCAGCCGCGAAGGGGGATTAGCTTTCTTT

CDR3 length: 16
V gene: TRBV7-2
J gene: TRBJ2-3
D gene: NA
CDR3 protein: CASSSRGSRGADTQYF
CDR3 DNA: TGTGCCAGCAGCTCACGGGGCAGCCGCGGGGCAGATACGCAGTATTTT

CDR3 length: 15
V gene: TRBV30
J gene: TRBJ1-2
D gene: TRBD1
CDR3 protein: CAWSVQIGGRYGYTF
CDR3 DNA: TGTGCCTGGAGTGTACAAATAGGGGGCCGGTATGGCTACACCTTC

CDR3 length: 14
V gene: TRBV6-1
J gene: TRBJ1-5
D gene: NA
CDR3 protein: CASSGGTTNQPQHF
CDR3 DNA: TGTGCCAGCAGTGGCGGGACAACAAATCAGCCCCAGCATTTT

CDR3 length: 12
V gene: TRBV4-2
J gene: TRBJ1-2
D gene: NA
CDR3 protein: CASVDSLYGYTF
CDR3 DNA: TGTGCCAGCGTAGACAGCTTATATGGCTACACCTTC

CDR3 length: 15
V gene: TRBV6-6
J gene: TRBJ2-5
D gene: NA
CDR3 protein: CASSYSKGGRETQYF
CDR3 DNA: TGTGCCAGCAGTTACTCGAAAGGGGGGCGCGAGACCCAGTACTTC

CDR3 length: 12
V gene: TRBV5-4
J gene: TRBJ2-7
D gene: NA
CDR3 protein: CASISPRNEQYF
CDR3 DNA: TGTGCCAGCATCTCCCCGAGGAACGAGCAGTACTTC

CDR3 length: 15
V gene: TRBV4-3
J gene: TRBJ1-2
D gene: NA
CDR3 protein: CASSPAPAGGYGYTF
CDR3 DNA: TGCGCCAGCAGCCCCGCCCCAGCCGGCGGCTATGGCTACACCTTC

CDR3 length: 14
V gene: TRBV7-8
J gene: TRBJ1-1
D gene: TRBD1
CDR3 protein: CASSLGRTGGETFF
CDR3 DNA: TGTGCCAGCAGCTTAGGCCGGACAGGGGGTGAGACTTTCTTT

CDR3 length: 14
V gene: TRBV7-3
J gene: TRBJ2-1
D gene: NA
CDR3 protein: CASRVGSEYNEQFF
CDR3 DNA: TGTGCCAGCCGGGTAGGTTCGGAGTACAATGAGCAGTTCTTC

CDR3 length: 15
V gene: TRBV4-1
J gene: TRBJ2-1
D gene: NA
CDR3 protein: CASSQVDRFSNEQFF
CDR3 DNA: TGCGCCAGCAGCCAAGTCGACAGGTTTTCAAATGAGCAGTTCTTC

CDR3 length: 15
V gene: TRBV11-3
J gene: TRBJ2-2
D gene: NA
CDR3 protein: CASSLLGTRGGELFF
CDR3 DNA: TGTGCCAGCAGCTTGCTAGGGACAAGAGGCGGGGAGCTGTTTTTT

CDR3 length: 13
V gene: TRBV7-2
J gene: TRBJ2-7
D gene: TRBD2
CDR3 protein: CASRLASAYEQYF
CDR3 DNA: TGTGCCAGCAGACTAGCGTCGGCCTACGAGCAGTACTTC

CDR3 length: 12
V gene: TRBV5-4
J gene: TRBJ2-5
D gene: NA
CDR3 protein: CASGRADETQYF
CDR3 DNA: TGTGCCAGCGGTAGGGCGGACGAGACCCAGTACTTC

CDR3 length: 17
V gene: TRBV7-2
J gene: TRBJ2-3
D gene: TRBD2
CDR3 protein: CASSLGLAGVRGDTQYF
CDR3 DNA: TGTGCCAGCAGCTTGGGACTAGCGGGGGTAAGAGGGGATACGCAGTATTTT